The 27 T cell receptor beta chains reported below all come from one sample, sequenced in a study of blood T cell repertoires in COVID-19. Sequenced by immunoSEQ multiplex PCR; TCRdb stores in-frame clones only, minus some. The table has 17,000 or so clones, roughly 78% seen once. The material sequenced was peripheral blood. The receptors derive from a man between 60 and 70 years old with active or convalescent COVID-19.

This clone was seen just once. J is TRBJ1-3 and V is TRBV2; D not resolved. The CDR3 is made up of 15 amino acids. The germline gives CDR1 SNHLY, CDR2 FYNNEI. Trimming took off 6 bases at V and 4 bases at J, with 16 bases between the two ends. The CDR3 reads CASSSTPRQGNTIYF. The CDR3 DNA sequence: TGTGCCAGCAGCTCGACACCACGGCAAGGAAACACCATATATTTT. Full variable domain (remainder filled in from reference TRBV2 and TRBJ1-3): EPEVTQTPSHQVTQMGQEVILRCVPISNHLYFYWYRQILGQKVEFLVSFYNNEISEKSEIFDDQFSVERPDGSNFTLKIRSTKLEDSAMYFCASSSTPRQGNTIYFGEGSWLTVV.

This rearrangement joins TRBV27 to TRBJ2-1; 9 bases fit TRBD2. With V trimmed by 2 bases and J by 6 bases, 14 bases remained unmatched. Germline CDR1 reads MNHEY; CDR2 reads SMNVEV (reference sequence). This CDR3 has 18 amino acids. The CDR3: CASSLGLAGAPVGNEQFF. CDR3 nucleotide sequence: TGTGCCAGCAGTTTAGGATTAGCGGGAGCCCCCGTCGGCAATGAGCAGTTCTTC.

The V gene is TRBV7-6, the J gene TRBJ1-5; D may be TRBD1 (5 bases). The CDR3 has 15 residues. Deletions cut 1 base from V and 6 bases from J, with 13 bases between. Germline V CDR1 and CDR2: SGHVS, FNYEAQ. In nucleotides, the CDR3 is TGTGCCAGCAGCTTAGGCTCGCAGGGAGGTCAGCCCCAGCATTTT. Its protein is CASSLGSQGGQPQHF.

The chain recombines TRBV19 with TRBJ1-2; a possible D gene is TRBD1 (5 bases). CDR3 length: 13 amino acids. CDR1 and CDR2 (germline): LNHDA, SQIVND (reference sequence). The V end lost 4 bases, the J end lost 8 bases, and 14 bases lay between the germline ends. The CDR3 nucleotides are TGTGCCAGTAGTAGGGGGACTCCGGGAGGCTACACCTTC. It translates to CASSRGTPGGYTF.

This clone was counted many times. The chain joins TRBV11-2 to TRBJ2-7, with D possibly matching TRBD2 (6 bases). From germline, CDR1 is SGHAT and CDR2 FQNNGV. The CDR3 runs 13 residues. Trimming shortened V by 6 bases and J by 3 bases, and 12 bases separated the two germline ends. The CDR3 is CASRPAGLYEQYF. DNA for the CDR3: TGTGCCAGCAGGCCGGCGGGGCTCTACGAGCAGTACTTC.

V usage is TRBV5-1 and J usage is TRBJ2-7; D is undetermined. The CDR3 loop spans 15 amino acids. Per the germline V gene, CDR1 is SGHRS and CDR2 is YFSETQ. The V gene lost 0 bases and the J gene lost 6 bases, with 16 bases spanning the gap. The CDR3 DNA reads TGCGCCAGCAGCTTGGCCCGGAGCCGAACTCTCGAGCAGTACTTC. Its protein product is CASSLARSRTLEQYF.

This sequence joins TRBV18 and TRBJ2-3; TRBD2 aligns across 10 bases. The CDR3 has 16 residues. From germline, CDR1 is KGHSH and CDR2 LQKENI. V lost 4 bases, J lost 3 bases, and 7 bases stayed unmatched. The CDR3 sequence is CASSRPAGGLTDTQYF. The CDR3 region has the DNA TGTGCCAGCTCACGCCCAGCGGGGGGGCTGACAGATACGCAGTATTTT.

The chain carries TRBV6-6 and TRBJ1-2; no reliable D call. Looked up from germline, CDR1 is MNHNY and CDR2 is SVGAGI (reference sequence). Trimming removed 6 bases at V and 0 bases at J, with 11 bases between. This CDR3 comprises 14 residues. CDR3 coding DNA: TGTGCCAGCAGCCAGGCGGGGACTAACTATGGCTACACCTTC. This codes for CASSQAGTNYGYTF.

V and J are TRBV5-5 and TRBJ1-5, with D unclear. Germline V CDR1 and CDR2: SGHKS, YYEKEE (reference sequence). Trimming pared 0 bases from V and 2 bases from J, leaving 9 bases between. The CDR3 length is 15 residues. In DNA form, the CDR3 reads TGTGCCAGCAGCTTGGGGGAGGCCGGCAATCAGCCCCAGCATTTT. This encodes CASSLGEAGNQPQHF.

This sequence joins TRBV28 and TRBJ1-6; unclear D gene. V lost 6 bases and J lost 14, with 29 bases in between. This CDR3 contains 17 residues. Germline V gene data show CDR1 as MDHEN and CDR2 as SYDVKM. CDR3: CASSPLQIRRLGGALHF. In DNA form, the CDR3 reads TGTGCCAGCAGCCCCCTTCAAATTAGGCGATTAGGTGGAGCCCTCCACTTT. Full variable domain (remainder filled in from reference TRBV28 and TRBJ1-6): DVKVTQSSRYLVKRTGEKVFLECVQDMDHENMFWYRQDPGLGLRLIYFSYDVKMKEKGDIPEGYSVSREKKERFSLILESASTNQTSMYLCASSPLQIRRLGGALHFGNGTRLTVT.

This rearrangement joins TRBV2 to TRBJ2-6; D gene ambiguous. This CDR3 region has 14 residues. Trimming cost V 7 bases and J 0 bases, with 7 bases left between them. Germline-derived CDR1 and CDR2 are SNHLY and FYNNEI. The CDR3 here is CASTPVSGANVLTF. CDR3 sequence (DNA): TGTGCCAGCACCCCGGTCTCTGGGGCCAACGTCCTGACTTTC.

The genes are TRBV6-5 and TRBJ2-3; D is possibly TRBD1 (5 bases). The V gene's germline CDR1 is MNHEY and CDR2 SVGAGI. This CDR3 comprises 13 residues. The germline V and J ends were trimmed by 6 bases and 7 bases, with 14 bases remaining between them. CDR3 coding DNA: TGTGCCAGCAGAAGACTTCAGGGTTATACGCAGTATTTT. As protein: CASRRLQGYTQYF.

The rearrangement uses TRBV5-6 and TRBJ2-3, with D maybe TRBD2 (7 bases). Trimming stripped 4 bases from V and 1 base from J, with 13 bases between. The CDR3 is made up of 15 amino acids. Germline V lookup: CDR1 SGHDT, CDR2 YYEEEE. The CDR3 is CASSRTGGGTDTQYF. DNA of the CDR3: TGTGCCAGCAGCCGGACGGGGGGCGGCACAGATACGCAGTATTTT.

The J gene is TRBJ2-3, the V gene TRBV30, with a tentative D call TRBD2 (6 bases). CDR1 and CDR2 from the germline V gene are GTSNPN and SVGIG (reference sequence). The length of the CDR3 is 11 residues. Trimming took 1 base from V and 9 from J, leaving 8 bases between them. CDR3: CAWSARGTQYF. CDR3 coding DNA: TGTGCCTGGAGTGCCCGGGGGACGCAGTATTTT.

V usage is TRBV7-9 and J usage is TRBJ1-4, with 10 positions matching TRBD1. The V gene's germline CDR1 is SEHNR and CDR2 FQNEAQ (reference sequence). This CDR3 has 15 residues. The trim removed 3 bases at V and 5 bases at J, leaving 3 bases unmatched. CDR3: CASSFTTGGNEKLFF. CDR3 coding DNA: TGTGCCAGCAGCTTTACGACAGGGGGCAATGAAAAACTGTTTTTT. Based on the CDR3 plus reference TRBV7-9 and TRBJ1-4, the full variable domain is DTGVSQNPRHKITKRGQNVTFRCDPISEHNRLYWYRQTLGQGPEFLTYFQNEAQLEKSRLLSDRFSAERPKGSFSTLEIQRTEQGDSAMYLCASSFTTGGNEKLFFGSGTQLSVL.

The chain uses TRBV5-1 and TRBJ2-5, with 8 bases aligning to TRBD1. Unmatched junction bases numbered 6, after V lost 3 bases and J lost 5 bases. The CDR3 loop spans 14 amino acids. Germline CDR1 reads SGHRS; CDR2 reads YFSETQ. The CDR3 bases are TGCGCCAGCAGCTCAGCGACAGGGGTGGAGACCCAGTACTTC. Its protein product is CASSSATGVETQYF.

This clone appeared a few times. The identical CDR3 is also encoded by other nucleotide sequences in the sample. Written as DNA, the CDR3 is TGTGCCAGCAGACCTAGCGGGGGCACAGATACGCAGTATTTT. Translation: CASRPSGGTDTQYF. This chain connects TRBV7-2 to TRBJ2-3; 9 positions agree with TRBD2. The CDR3 is made up of 14 amino acids. V lost 6 bases, J lost 1 base, and 2 bases stayed unmatched. Germline values: CDR1 SGHTA, CDR2 FQGNSA. Using reference TRBV7-2 and TRBJ2-3 for the parts outside the CDR3, the full variable domain is GAGVSQSPSNKVTEKGKDVELRCDPISGHTALYWYRQSLGQGLEFLIYFQGNSAPDKSGLPSDRFSAERTGGSVSTLTIQRTQQEDSAVYLCASRPSGGTDTQYFGPGTRLTVL.

V and J are TRBV5-1 and TRBJ1-2; 7 positions match TRBD1. Trimming took 2 bases from V and 5 from J; bases not matched to a gene: 6. Germline lookup yields CDR1 SGHRS and CDR2 YFSETQ. The CDR3 has 14 residues. The CDR3 nucleotides read TGCGCCAGCAGCTTCGGGACAGCTCGTTATGGCTACACCTTC. Translation: CASSFGTARYGYTF.

This clone showed up just once. The CDR3 DNA is TGCGCCAGCAGCTTGGCCGGGACTAGCGGGAGCACAGATACGCAGTATTTT. Residues: CASSLAGTSGSTDTQYF. The chain is built from TRBV5-1 and TRBJ2-3, with 12 bases that match TRBD2. The length of the CDR3 is 17 residues. Germline V gene lookup returns CDR1 SGHRS and CDR2 YFSETQ. V was pared by 0 bases and J by 0 bases, with 2 bases of the junction left unmatched.

The chain carries TRBV19 and TRBJ1-2; D possibly corresponds to TRBD1 (5 bases). CDR3 length: 13 residues. Germline V CDR1 and CDR2: LNHDA, SQIVND (reference sequence). Trimming removed 5 bases at V and 4 bases at J, with 11 bases between. CDR3 protein: CASSPLGGYGYTF. In DNA form, the CDR3 reads TGTGCCAGTAGTCCCCTGGGGGGCTATGGCTACACCTTC. Together with reference TRBV19 and TRBJ1-2, the CDR3 gives the full variable domain: DGGITQSPKYLFRKEGQNVTLSCEQNLNHDAMYWYRQDPGQGLRLIYYSQIVNDFQKGDIAEGYSVSREKKESFPLTVTSAQKNPTAFYLCASSPLGGYGYTFGSGTRLTVV.

In its sample, this clone was seen a few times. The V and J genes are TRBV28 and TRBJ1-4; D gene unclear. This CDR3 is built from 14 residues. Germline V gene lookup returns CDR1 MDHEN and CDR2 SYDVKM. The germline V and J ends were trimmed by 4 bases and 8 bases, with 14 bases remaining between them. The CDR3 reads CASSSPEGGEKLFF. Written as DNA, the CDR3 is TGTGCCAGCAGTTCCCCCGAGGGAGGCGAAAAACTGTTTTTT.

The chain uses TRBV2 and TRBJ1-4, with 9 bases that match TRBD1. The CDR3 is made up of 15 amino acids. The germline gives CDR1 SNHLY, CDR2 FYNNEI. Trimming took 6 bases from V and 8 from J; bases not matched to a gene: 10. In nucleotides, the CDR3 is TGTGCCAGCAGGTTCAACAGGGGGCAGGAAGAAAAACTGTTTTTT. It translates to CASRFNRGQEEKLFF.

The chain couples TRBV6-4 to TRBJ2-1, with 9 bases identical to TRBD2. Trimming at V came to 6 bases and at J to 8 bases, leaving 11 bases not matched to a gene. CDR1 is MRHNA and CDR2 is SNTAGT in the germline V gene. The CDR3 is 15 residues long. CDR3 loop: CASSLGGGASYEQFF. For the CDR3, the DNA is TGTGCCAGCAGCTTGGGCGGGGGGGCCTCTTATGAGCAGTTCTTC.

The chain is built from TRBV24-1 and TRBJ1-5; D remains ambiguous. Trimming shortened V by 9 bases and J by 1 base, and 6 bases separated the two germline ends. The germline gives CDR1 KGHDR, CDR2 SFDVKD. The CDR3 is 12 amino acids. In DNA, the CDR3 is TGTGCCACCTCAGGCAGCAATCAGCCCCAGCATTTT. It codes for CATSGSNQPQHF.

The V call is TRBV6-1, the J call TRBJ1-2; maybe TRBD1 (6 bases). Germline CDR1 and CDR2: MNHNS and SASEGT. V lost 8 bases to trimming and J lost 2 bases, with 9 bases between them. The CDR3 has 12 residues. CDR3 nucleotide sequence: TGTGCCAGCGCCGGACAGAACTATGGCTACACCTTC. It specifies CASAGQNYGYTF.

The chain couples TRBV19 to TRBJ2-7, with D possibly TRBD2 on 6 matching bases. Germline CDR1 and CDR2: LNHDA and SQIVND (reference sequence). There are 15 residues in the CDR3. Deletions cut 6 bases from V and 2 bases from J, with 17 bases between. CDR3 amino acids: CASSLGERAAYEQYF. The CDR3, as DNA: TGTGCCAGTAGCTTGGGGGAGCGGGCCGCCTACGAGCAGTACTTC.

This chain links TRBV11-2 with TRBJ1-1; D call uncertain. The CDR3 consists of 13 residues. The germline V gene encodes CDR1 SGHAT and CDR2 FQNNGV. Trimming removed 4 bases from V and 3 bases from J, with 9 bases in between. The CDR3 DNA follows: TGTGCCAGCAGCTATAACAGATACACTGAAGCTTTCTTT. This gives the protein CASSYNRYTEAFF.